This T cell receptor beta chain was identified during a study of early T cells in non-severe SARS-CoV-2 infection. Unique molecular identifiers were affixed to single, distinct cDNA molecules. TCRdb re-called the 5' RACE reads with MiXCR, one entry per CDR3 protein. The data hold approximately 29,000 distinct CDR3 sequences, with around 6.6% observed a single time. This clonotype came up many times. The CDR3 totals 14 residues. Germline V gene sequence: CDR1 LNHDA, CDR2 SQIVND (reference sequence). Trimming left V 4 bases short and J 7 bases short, with 14 bases between. The source is an adult who was a healthcare worker with PCR-confirmed SARS-CoV-2 infection or an uninfected control (not recorded which). Sequences were obtained from whole blood. The chain combines TRBV19 with TRBJ2-1, with unresolved D. The CDR3 here is CASSTTTRRNEQFF. Written as DNA, the CDR3 is TGTGCCAGTAGTACCACAACCCGTCGGAATGAGCAGTTCTTC.